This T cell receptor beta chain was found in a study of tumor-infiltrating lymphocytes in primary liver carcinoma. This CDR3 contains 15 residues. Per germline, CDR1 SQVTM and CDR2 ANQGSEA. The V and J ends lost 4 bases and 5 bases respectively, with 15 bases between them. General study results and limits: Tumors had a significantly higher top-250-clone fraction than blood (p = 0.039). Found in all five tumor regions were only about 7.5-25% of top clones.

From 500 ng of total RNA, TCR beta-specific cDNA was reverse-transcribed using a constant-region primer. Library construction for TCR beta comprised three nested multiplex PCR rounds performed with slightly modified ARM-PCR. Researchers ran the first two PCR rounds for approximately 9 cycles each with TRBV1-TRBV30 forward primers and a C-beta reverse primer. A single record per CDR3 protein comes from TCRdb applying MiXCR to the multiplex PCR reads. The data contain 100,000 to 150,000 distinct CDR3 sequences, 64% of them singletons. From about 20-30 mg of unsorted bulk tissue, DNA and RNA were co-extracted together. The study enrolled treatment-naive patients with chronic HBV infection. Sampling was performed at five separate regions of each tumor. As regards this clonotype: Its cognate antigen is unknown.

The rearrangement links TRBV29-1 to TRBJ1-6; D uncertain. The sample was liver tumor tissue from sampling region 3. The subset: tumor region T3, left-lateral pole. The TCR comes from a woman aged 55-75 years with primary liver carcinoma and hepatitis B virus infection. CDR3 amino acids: CSVAVGPSNNSPLHF. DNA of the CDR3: TGCAGCGTTGCAGTAGGGCCGTCGAATAATTCACCCCTCCACTTT. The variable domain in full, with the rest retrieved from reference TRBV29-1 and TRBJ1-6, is SAVISQKPSRDICQRGTSLTIQCQVDSQVTMMFWYRQQPGQSLTLIATANQGSEATYESGFVIDKFPISRPNLTFSTLTVSNMSPEDSSIYLCSVAVGPSNNSPLHFGNGTRLTVT.